This T cell receptor (beta chain) was observed in a study of blood T cell repertoires in COVID-19. Overall study: The analysed material was cDNA or gDNA that came from T cells, B-cell-depleted T cells, or PBMCs.

The V and J ends lost 3 bases and 3 bases respectively, with 12 bases between them. Germline CDR1 and CDR2: KGHSH and LQKENI. This CDR3 comprises 15 residues. The data were produced by immunoSEQ multiplex PCR, yet TCRdb's version contains in-frame clones alone and is incomplete. The profile covers about 310,000 clones, with 80% to 90% appearing a single time and 1% taken by the ten largest. The gene calls are TRBV18 and TRBJ2-1, with D perhaps matching TRBD2 (6 bases). This receptor was obtained from a man aged 45 to 65 with active or convalescent COVID-19. Sequences were obtained from peripheral blood. The CDR3 here is CASSPRGSVYNEQFF. The CDR3 bases are TGTGCCAGCTCACCGCGGGGTTCCGTCTACAATGAGCAGTTCTTC. The whole variable domain, filled in from reference TRBV18 and TRBJ2-1, reads NAGVMQNPRHLVRRRGQEARLRCSPMKGHSHVYWYRQLPEEGLKFMVYLQKENIIDESGMPKERFSAEFPKEGPSILRIQQVVRGDSAAYFCASSPRGSVYNEQFFGPGTRLTVL.